The entry below gives a single T cell receptor beta chain sequence along with its context. No antigen is known for it. The protocol was immunoSEQ multiplex PCR, while the TCRdb copy is restricted to in-frame clones and leaves out a portion. Found here are 100,000 to 150,000 clones, around 94% of them singletons; the top ten hold roughly 1.3%. The germline V and J ends were trimmed by 5 bases and 8 bases, with 15 bases remaining between them. This CDR3 contains 13 residues. Germline V lookup: CDR1 MNHNS, CDR2 SASEGT. The sample comes from a study of cytomegalovirus exposure and HLA in healthy donors. Study results and limitations: Altogether, around 160 TCR beta chains were recorded as cytomegalovirus-associated.

This chain uses TRBV6-1 with TRBJ1-2, with D possibly TRBD1 on 5 matching bases. Material for sequencing was PBMCs. This TCR came from a woman younger than 30 in good health and CMV-seronegative. CDR3 sequence: CASSLQGGGGYTF. CDR3 DNA sequence: TGTGCCAGCAGTCTGCAGGGAGGCGGAGGCTACACCTTC.